Below, 5 T cell receptor beta chains from the same sample are listed, as sequenced in a study of low-dose radiotherapy and immunotherapy resistance in tumors. Time point defined: after trial treatment. Treatment here: LDRT plus nivolumab, ipilimumab, low-dose cyclophosphamide and aspirin (RACIN trial). Covering alpha and beta chains, TRAV- and TRBV-specific primers were used for the first-strand cDNA. Amplification of TCRs used a constant-region primer and V-primer adapter for about 20 PCR cycles. Using its own MiXCR run on the reads, TCRdb lists one record per CDR3 protein. The data show 30,000 to 45,000 distinct CDR3 sequences, around 21% seen once. Sequencing was performed on PBMCs, taken after low-dose radiotherapy plus immunotherapy. The source is a female donor with ovarian cancer.

Concerning this clonotype itself: A far larger clone lies a single base away; this is likely a read error. The genes are TRBV6-8 and TRBJ2-7; D remains unclear. The CDR3 consists of 17 residues. Trimming stripped 0 bases from V and 7 bases from J, with 22 bases between. Germline V gene sequence: CDR1 MNHGY, CDR2 SAAAGT. In DNA, the CDR3 is TGTGCCAGCAGTTACTCGACTGTCCGGAGTTTAGACGATGAGCAGTACTTC. The encoded protein is CASSYSTVRSLDDEQYF.

Remarks on this clonotype: A read error may produce the germline difference seen at one junction end. The chain is built from TRBV5-3 and TRBJ2-2, with a tentative D call TRBD1 (6 bases). TRBV5-3 is identified as an open reading frame with a role that is uncertain. The CDR3 extends over 15 amino acids. In DNA form, the CDR3 reads TGTGCCAGCAGCTTGGTTCGGACAGATACCGGGGAGCTGTTTTTT. Translating gives CASSLVRTDTGELFF.

This clonotype was counted many times. The J gene is TRBJ2-2, the V gene TRBV20-1; tentatively, D is TRBD2 (6 bases). CDR1 and CDR2 from the germline V gene are DFQATT and SNEGSKA (reference sequence). V was trimmed by 0 bases and J by 4 bases, leaving 18 bases between them. The CDR3 has 17 residues. The CDR3 here is CSARDRSSGRTTGELFF. The CDR3 DNA is TGCAGTGCTAGAGATCGTTCATCGGGGAGGACCACCGGGGAGCTGTTTTTT.

As for this clonotype: This likely stems from a read error, as it lies one base from a far larger clone. No conserved phenylalanine or tryptophan ends this CDR3, so it is likely a read error. No DNA is shown, since the ends of the CDR3 on it are uncertain; the CDR3 is the one TCRdb lists. This chain uses TRBV7-3 with TRBJ2-7; the table names TRBD1, a call not compared with the DNA. The length of the CDR3 is 12 amino acids, counting both ends. CDR1 is SGHTA, CDR2 FQGTGA, per germline. The CDR3 loop is CASSRDRGGEYI.

This chain uses TRBV2 with TRBJ2-3; D remains unclear. The ends were cut back, 5 bases at V and 1 base at J, with 10 bases in the middle. The CDR3 runs to 14 residues. Germline CDR1 reads SNHLY; CDR2 reads FYNNEI. Here the CDR3 reads CASSWLEGTDTQYF. The CDR3 DNA is TGTGCCAGCAGTTGGCTAGAGGGCACAGATACGCAGTATTTT.